The 20 T cell receptor beta chains listed next were all sequenced from one sample in a study of T cell changes during pregnancy in multiple sclerosis. Sequencing used immunoSEQ multiplex PCR; TCRdb keeps in-frame clones, though not all of them. The sample comprises approximately 110,000 clones, approximately 90% of which are singletons, and more than 1.5% rests with the top ten. Specimen: peripheral blood, collected in the third trimester of pregnancy. These receptors all stem from a female donor with multiple sclerosis, enrolled in a pregnancy study.

The chain couples TRBV30 to TRBJ1-1; TRBD1 agrees at 7 bases. The V and J ends lost 1 base and 6 bases, in that order; junction bases with no gene match: 5. The CDR3 spans 13 residues. Germline CDR1 is GTSNPN and CDR2 is SVGIG (reference sequence). In DNA form, the CDR3 reads TGTGCCTGGAGTGCCACAGGGGAGGCTGAAGCTTTCTTT. As protein: CAWSATGEAEAFF.

This clone is a singleton in its sample. V is TRBV28 and J is TRBJ2-7, with D unclear. The CDR3 has 12 residues. The V gene's germline CDR1 is MDHEN and CDR2 SYDVKM. Between the trimmed V and J ends, which lost 2 bases and 5 bases, there was a span of 7 bases. CDR3 nucleotide sequence: TGTGCCAGCAGTTTAATCAGGCACGAGCAGTACTTC. Translating it yields CASSLIRHEQYF.

The sample holds one count of this clone. The chain joins TRBV4-1 to TRBJ2-6, with 7 bases aligning to TRBD1. Per germline, CDR1 MGHRA and CDR2 YSYEKL. This CDR3 is built from 15 residues. V shed 3 bases, J shed 2 bases, and the junction held 1 base outside the gene matches. The CDR3 DNA reads TGCGCCAGCAGCCACGGACAGGCTGGGGCCAACGTCCTGACTTTC. Translated: CASSHGQAGANVLTF.

This chain joins TRBV12-5 and TRBJ1-1; 8 nucleotides line up with TRBD1. Germline lookup yields CDR1 LGHNT and CDR2 FRNRAP. This CDR3 region has 20 residues. V shed 0 bases, J shed 0 bases, and the junction held 15 bases outside the gene matches. CDR3 loop: CASGLVIRQGARGVNTEAFF. CDR3 nucleotides: TGTGCTAGTGGTTTGGTAATCCGCCAGGGGGCGCGCGGGGTGAACACTGAAGCTTTCTTT.

This chain links TRBV5-6 with TRBJ1-1, with 7 positions matching TRBD1. The CDR3 is 14 amino acids. V shed 4 bases, J shed 8 bases, and the junction held 11 bases outside the gene matches. CDR1 SGHDT and CDR2 YYEEEE come from the germline V gene. This CDR3 reads CASSLLDRVDEAFF. CDR3 DNA sequence: TGTGCCAGCAGCCTACTTGACAGGGTCGACGAAGCTTTCTTT.

The rearrangement links TRBV29-1 to TRBJ2-5; 7 positions match TRBD1. The germline gives CDR1 SQVTM, CDR2 ANQGSEA. Germline trimming cut 6 bases from V and 5 bases from J; bases unmatched to any gene: 6. This CDR3 is built from 12 residues. CDR3 nucleotide sequence: TGCAGCGTGGCGACAGGGTGGGAGACCCAGTACTTC. It yields the protein CSVATGWETQYF.

The rearrangement joins TRBV7-9 to TRBJ2-3; 12 nucleotides match TRBD2. Trimming removed 0 bases from V and 0 bases from J; junction bases left unmatched: 1. This CDR3 spans 17 amino acids. Germline assignment: CDR1 SEHNR and CDR2 FQNEAQ (reference sequence). This CDR3 reads CASSLALAGGSTDTQYF. The CDR3 DNA is TGTGCCAGCAGCTTAGCGCTAGCGGGAGGGAGCACAGATACGCAGTATTTT.

The chain recombines TRBV2 with TRBJ1-4; D gene uncertain. V lost 5 bases and J lost 10, with 14 bases in between. Per the germline V gene, CDR1 is SNHLY and CDR2 is FYNNEI. The CDR3 length is 13 residues. The CDR3 loop reads CASSSDLAGKLFF. In DNA, the CDR3 is TGTGCCAGCAGTTCGGACTTGGCGGGAAAACTGTTTTTT.

The CDR3 DNA reads TGCGCCAGCAGCCTATCGTTCCAAGAGACCCAGTACTTC. It specifies CASSLSFQETQYF. The rearrangement uses TRBV5-1 and TRBJ2-5; D not resolved. The V gene's germline CDR1 is SGHRS and CDR2 YFSETQ. This CDR3 is 13 amino acids long. V lost 4 bases, J lost 1 base, and 8 bases lay in between.

This clone has just one count. The genes are TRBV5-5 and TRBJ2-2; 12 nucleotides match TRBD2. Germline CDR1 reads SGHKS; CDR2 reads YYEKEE (reference sequence). CDR3 length equals 15 residues. The junction had 0 bases not matched to a gene; V was cut back by 3 bases and J by 3 bases. The CDR3 region is CASSWTSGDTGELFF. The DNA of the CDR3 is TGTGCCAGCAGCTGGACTAGCGGGGACACCGGGGAGCTGTTTTTT.

This rearrangement joins TRBV6-5 to TRBJ2-1; D might be TRBD1 (5 bases). V lost 6 bases to trimming and J lost 11 bases, with 11 bases between them. Germline assignment: CDR1 MNHEY and CDR2 SVGAGI. There are 11 residues in the CDR3. CDR3 sequence (DNA): TGTGCCAGCAGGCAGGACACCAAGCAGTTCTTC. Residues: CASRQDTKQFF.

The chain links TRBV28 to TRBJ2-5; D is perhaps TRBD2 (7 bases). V dropped 8 bases and J dropped 5 bases, with 15 bases sitting between them. Per the germline V gene, CDR1 is MDHEN and CDR2 is SYDVKM. The CDR3 runs to 13 residues. CDR3 sequence: CASRARGGETQYF. The CDR3 bases are TGTGCCAGCCGCGCTAGGGGGGGGGAGACCCAGTACTTC. Full variable domain (remainder filled in from reference TRBV28 and TRBJ2-5): DVKVTQSSRYLVKRTGEKVFLECVQDMDHENMFWYRQDPGLGLRLIYFSYDVKMKEKGDIPEGYSVSREKKERFSLILESASTNQTSMYLCASRARGGETQYFGPGTRLLVL.

The chain is built from TRBV10-3 and TRBJ2-3; a weak D match, TRBD2 (7 bases). Trimming removed 4 bases at V and 2 bases at J, with 16 bases between. Germline V CDR1 and CDR2: ENHRY, SYGVKD. The CDR3 length is 16 residues. The CDR3 nucleotides read TGTGCCATCAGTGCCTTGGCGGGGGCCCCCACAGATACGCAGTATTTT. Amino acid sequence: CAISALAGAPTDTQYF.

The rearrangement links TRBV5-1 to TRBJ2-7; 8 bases line up with TRBD2. The V gene's germline CDR1 is SGHRS and CDR2 YFSETQ. Trimming took 2 bases from V and 6 from J; bases not matched to a gene: 7. This CDR3 contains 14 residues. The CDR3 reads CASSLGGRKGEQYF. In DNA form, the CDR3 reads TGCGCCAGCAGCTTAGGCGGGAGGAAGGGCGAGCAGTACTTC.

This clone showed up just a few times. This sequence joins TRBV6-1 and TRBJ1-1, with D possibly matching TRBD1 (6 bases). V lost 8 bases and J lost 4, with 17 bases in between. CDR3 length equals 14 residues. Germline-derived CDR1 and CDR2 are MNHNS and SASEGT. The DNA for the CDR3 is TGTGCCAGCCATCCGGGGGGCGCATCCACTGAAGCTTTCTTT. Translated, it gives CASHPGGASTEAFF.

V gene TRBV2 combines with J gene TRBJ2-3; unclear D gene. This CDR3 contains 11 residues. V lost 8 bases and J 5 bases, leaving 8 bases between the germline ends. Germline V gives CDR1 SNHLY, CDR2 FYNNEI. CDR3 bases: TGTGCCAGCCGAGCGCGAGATACGCAGTATTTT. Protein sequence: CASRARDTQYF.

CDR3: CASSLSRTVNQPQHF. The CDR3 nucleotides are TGTGCCAGCAGTTTGAGTAGGACAGTCAATCAGCCCCAGCATTTT. The V and J genes are TRBV28 and TRBJ1-5, with D possibly matching TRBD1 (6 bases). Trimming cost V 3 bases and J 3 bases, with 12 bases left between them. Germline assignment: CDR1 MDHEN and CDR2 SYDVKM. This CDR3 is 15 amino acids long.

This clone is a singleton in its sample. The V and J genes are TRBV10-3 and TRBJ2-2, with 9 bases matching TRBD2. This CDR3 region has 18 residues. The germline gives CDR1 ENHRY, CDR2 SYGVKD. The V gene end was trimmed by 9 bases and the J gene end by 7 bases; junction bases not matched to a gene: 21. The CDR3 DNA sequence: TGTGCCATGACAGACAGTTTTCCCGACGCGGGAGGGTTCGGGGAGCTGTTTTTT. Protein sequence: CAMTDSFPDAGGFGELFF.

V is TRBV6-4 and J is TRBJ2-3; 7 nucleotides line up with TRBD1. V shed 3 bases and J 2 bases; nucleotides not matched to a gene: 14. CDR3 size: 18 residues. From germline, CDR1 is MRHNA and CDR2 SNTAGT. The CDR3 DNA is TGTGCCAGCAGTGAACCGACCGGACAGGTTCTAATCACAGATACGCAGTATTTT. Amino acid sequence: CASSEPTGQVLITDTQYF.

The genes are TRBV5-6 and TRBJ2-5; 9 positions agree with TRBD1. V lost 3 bases to trimming and J lost 4 bases; unmatched junction nucleotides: 4. The CDR3 runs to 14 residues. The germline gives CDR1 SGHDT, CDR2 YYEEEE. For the CDR3, the DNA is TGTGCCAGCAGCTCCGGGACAGGGTTAGAGACCCAGTACTTC. Amino acids: CASSSGTGLETQYF.